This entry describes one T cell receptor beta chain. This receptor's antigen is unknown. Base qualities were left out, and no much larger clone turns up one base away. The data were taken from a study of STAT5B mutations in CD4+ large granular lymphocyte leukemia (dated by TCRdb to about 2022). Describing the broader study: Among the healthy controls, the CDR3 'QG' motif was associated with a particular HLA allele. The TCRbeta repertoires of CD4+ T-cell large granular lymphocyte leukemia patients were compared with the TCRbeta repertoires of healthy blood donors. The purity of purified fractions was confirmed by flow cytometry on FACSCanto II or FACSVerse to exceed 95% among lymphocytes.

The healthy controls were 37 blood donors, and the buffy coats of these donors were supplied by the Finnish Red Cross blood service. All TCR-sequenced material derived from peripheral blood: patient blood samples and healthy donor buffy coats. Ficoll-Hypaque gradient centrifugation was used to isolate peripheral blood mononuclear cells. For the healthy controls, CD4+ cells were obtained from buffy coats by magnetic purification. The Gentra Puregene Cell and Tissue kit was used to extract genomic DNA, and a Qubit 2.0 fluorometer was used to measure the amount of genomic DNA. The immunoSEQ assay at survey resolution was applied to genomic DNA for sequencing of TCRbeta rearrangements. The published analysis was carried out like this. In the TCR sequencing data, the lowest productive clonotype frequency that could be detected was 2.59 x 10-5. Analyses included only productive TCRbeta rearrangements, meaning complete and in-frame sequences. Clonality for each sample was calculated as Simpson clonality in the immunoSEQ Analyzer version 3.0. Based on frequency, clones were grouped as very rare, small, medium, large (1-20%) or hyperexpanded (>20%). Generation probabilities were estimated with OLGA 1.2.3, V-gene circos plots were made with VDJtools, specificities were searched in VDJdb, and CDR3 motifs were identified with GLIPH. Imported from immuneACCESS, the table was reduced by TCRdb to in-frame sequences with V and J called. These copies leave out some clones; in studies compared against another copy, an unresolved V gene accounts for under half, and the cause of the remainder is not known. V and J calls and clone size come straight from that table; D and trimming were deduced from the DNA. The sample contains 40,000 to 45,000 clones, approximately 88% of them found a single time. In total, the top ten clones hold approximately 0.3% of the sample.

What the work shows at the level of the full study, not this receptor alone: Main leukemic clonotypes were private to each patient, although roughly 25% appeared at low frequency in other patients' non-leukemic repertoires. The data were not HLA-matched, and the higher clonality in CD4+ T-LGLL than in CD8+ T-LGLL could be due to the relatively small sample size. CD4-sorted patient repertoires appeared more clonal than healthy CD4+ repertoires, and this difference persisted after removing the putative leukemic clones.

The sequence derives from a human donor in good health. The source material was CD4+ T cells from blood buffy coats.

The DNA sequence reads TGTGCCAGTAGTATATACCCATCGAGAAACACCATATATTTT. It translates as CASSIYPSRNTIYF. The chain joins TRBV19 to TRBJ1-3; no D gene can be assigned with confidence. The CDR3 holds 14 amino acids from the cysteine to the phenylalanine. Just CDR3 DNA is preserved here, 42 bases in frame from base 1. For CDR1 and CDR2, the germline V gene (reference sequence) lists LNHDA and SQIVND. The V and J ends are trimmed by 2 bases and 5 bases, leaving 10 bases between them.